This T cell receptor (beta chain) was profiled in a study of identical twins. Many counts were recorded for this clonotype. TCRdb called the 5' RACE reads again in MiXCR, with one record for every CDR3 protein. This sample yields 240,000 or so distinct CDR3 sequences, of which 12% are seen a single time; 4% belongs to the top ten. With 4 bases removed from V and 7 bases from J, the gap between germline ends came to 10 bases. The CDR3 covers 12 residues. The germline V gene encodes CDR1 LGHDT and CDR2 YNNKEL (reference sequence). These data were also reused for a study on yellow fever vaccine responses in identical twins.

This TCR was recovered from a woman aged 18-35 years in good health. Sequenced: memory (CD45RO+) T cells sorted from blood. The chain uses TRBV3-1 and TRBJ1-1; D is unclear. Here the CDR3 DNA reads TGTGCCAGCAGCCGAACAGAATTTGAAGCTTTCTTT. Residues: CASSRTEFEAFF.